These T cell receptor beta chains were read from a single sample in a study of T-cell reconstitution after alpha-beta-depleted transplantation in children. TCRdb re-called the PCR reads with MiXCR, one entry per CDR3 protein. This sample has over 150,000 distinct CDR3 sequences; around 10% occur once, and the top ten carry approximately 13%. The sample consisted of PBMCs, taken before TCRalphabeta/CD19-depleted stem cell transplant. The receptors here all came from a boy aged 2 to 10 with acute myeloid leukemia, due to receive a stem cell transplant. Each CDR3 is given with its conserved first and last residue. D genes are given only for firm matches. For some rows the clone size is stated as once, few or many, or as a class when expanded; others skip it.

J gene	clone size	V gene	D gene	CDR3 protein	CDR3 DNA
TRBJ2-7	many	TRBV28	TRBD2	CASSLGLAGDREQYF	TGTGCCAGCAGTTTGGGACTAGCGGGAGATCGGGAGCAGTACTTC
TRBJ1-1	many	TRBV4-1	TRBD1	CASSQYRGEEAFF	TGCGCCAGCAGCCAATACAGGGGAGAAGAAGCTTTCTTT
TRBJ1-2	-	TRBV30	TRBD1	CAWSVPGQGLYGYTF	TGTGCCTGGAGTGTCCCGGGACAGGGGCTCTATGGCTACACCTTC
TRBJ1-2	-	TRBV5-8	-	CASKPTGTANGYTF	TGTGCCAGCAAACCAACCGGGACCGCGAACGGCTACACCTTC
TRBJ2-1	many	TRBV9	-	CASSGRGGLVYNEQFF	TGTGCCAGCAGCGGCAGGGGGGGACTAGTGTACAATGAGCAGTTCTTC
TRBJ2-3	many	TRBV20-1	-	CSARDYLGVSGSTDTQYF	TGCAGTGCTAGAGATTACCTCGGAGTGAGCGGGAGCACAGATACGCAGTATTTT
TRBJ1-3	many	TRBV5-1	-	CASSLERPRENTIYF	TGCGCCAGCAGCTTGGAGCGCCCGAGGGAAAACACCATATATTTT
TRBJ2-3	many	TRBV18	-	CASSSTIGLTDTQYF	TGTGCCAGCTCATCTACCATAGGACTTACAGATACGCAGTATTTT
TRBJ2-2	many	TRBV5-6	-	CASSFRARLFF	TGTGCCAGCAGCTTCAGGGCGCGGCTGTTTTTT
TRBJ2-3	many	TRBV5-1	-	CASSLGQSTDTQYF	TGCGCCAGCAGCTTAGGACAGAGCACAGATACGCAGTATTTT
TRBJ1-1	-	TRBV6-5	TRBD1	CASSYDRVNTEAFF	TGTGCCAGCAGTTACGACAGGGTGAACACTGAAGCTTTCTTT
TRBJ2-2	many	TRBV5-5	TRBD2	CASSLAGERAGELFF	TGTGCCAGCAGCCTAGCGGGAGAGCGCGCCGGGGAGCTGTTTTTT
TRBJ2-2	many	TRBV2	TRBD2	CASSEPGLAGTGELFF	TGTGCCAGCAGTGAGCCGGGACTAGCGGGCACCGGGGAGCTGTTTTTT
TRBJ2-1	few	TRBV6-2/TRBV6-3	-	CASSYSFNEQFF	TGTGCCAGCAGTTACTCCTTCAATGAGCAGTTCTTC
TRBJ2-1	many	TRBV10-3	-	CAISESGGPHNEQFF	TGTGCCATCAGTGAGTCGGGGGGCCCCCACAATGAGCAGTTCTTC
TRBJ2-3	many	TRBV11-2	TRBD2	CASSYPPGLAGGLADTQYF	TGTGCCAGCAGCTATCCCCCGGGACTAGCGGGGGGGTTAGCGGATACGCAGTATTTT
TRBJ1-1	many	TRBV12-3/TRBV12-4	TRBD1	CASRSPGTANEAFF	TGTGCCAGCAGAAGCCCCGGGACAGCGAATGAAGCTTTCTTT
TRBJ2-5	many	TRBV9	-	CASSVTGRAQETQYF	TGTGCCAGCAGCGTTACGGGACGCGCCCAAGAGACCCAGTACTTC
TRBJ2-3	many	TRBV6-5	-	CASSYPGEADTQYF	TGTGCCAGCAGTTACCCCGGGGAAGCAGATACGCAGTATTTT
TRBJ2-5	many	TRBV7-7	TRBD1	CASSLRQGRQETQYF	TGTGCTAGCAGCTTAAGACAGGGGCGACAAGAGACCCAGTACTTC
TRBJ1-2	many	TRBV2	TRBD1	CASSSGTGSYGYTF	TGTGCCAGCAGTTCCGGGACAGGGTCCTATGGCTACACCTTC
TRBJ1-3	many	TRBV28	-	CASSPGGSGNTIYF	TGTGCCAGCAGCCCCGGGGGGAGTGGAAACACCATATATTTT
TRBJ2-7	many	TRBV19	TRBD1	CASSTPGTGTYEQYF	TGTGCCAGTAGTACACCCGGGACAGGGACTTACGAGCAGTACTTC
TRBJ1-2	many	TRBV10-3	-	CAISESPDQIHGYTF	TGTGCCATCAGTGAGTCGCCAGATCAAATTCATGGCTACACCTTC
TRBJ2-7	many	TRBV4-1	TRBD1	CASSQGGPRDSSYEQYF	TGCGCCAGCAGCCAAGGAGGCCCCCGGGACAGCTCCTACGAGCAGTACTTC
TRBJ1-5	many	TRBV28	-	CASREIRWLAGQKGQPQHF	TGTGCCAGCAGGGAAATAAGGTGGTTGGCGGGGCAGAAGGGTCAGCCCCAGCATTTT
TRBJ2-1	many	TRBV29-1	-	CSVHVSSNEQFF	TGCAGCGTTCACGTTAGCAGCAATGAGCAGTTCTTC
TRBJ2-7	many	TRBV5-1	-	CASSLDSTYEQYF	TGCGCCAGCAGCTTAGACTCGACCTACGAGCAGTACTTC
TRBJ2-5	-	TRBV4-2	TRBD2	CASSQVLGSGGPQETQYF	TGTGCCAGCAGCCAAGTCCTGGGCAGCGGGGGGCCCCAAGAGACCCAGTACTTC
TRBJ2-1	once	TRBV11-2	TRBD1	CASSFNPGQYNEQFF	TGTGCCAGCAGCTTTAATCCGGGACAGTACAATGAGCAGTTCTTC
TRBJ1-1	many	TRBV4-1	TRBD1	CASSLGQGHTEAFF	TGCGCCAGCTCACTCGGACAGGGGCACACTGAAGCTTTCTTT
TRBJ2-2	many	TRBV4-1	TRBD1	CASSPHGGTGGPPGELFF	TGCGCCAGCAGTCCACACGGCGGGACAGGGGGTCCCCCCGGGGAGCTGTTTTTT
TRBJ2-2	many	TRBV5-1	-	CASSLLKGELFF	TGCGCCAGCAGCTTGCTGAAGGGGGAGCTGTTTTTT
TRBJ2-5	-	TRBV6-1	TRBD2	CASSDLSSGQETQYF	TGTGCCAGCAGTGACCTATCTAGCGGCCAAGAGACCCAGTACTTC
TRBJ2-7	-	TRBV28	-	CASSPLRDWNEQYF	TGTGCCAGCAGTCCATTAAGGGACTGGAACGAGCAGTACTTC
TRBJ2-3	many	TRBV6-4	TRBD2	CASSPLAGGPEDTQYF	TGTGCCAGCAGTCCACTAGCGGGGGGGCCTGAAGATACGCAGTATTTT
TRBJ2-7	many	TRBV12-3/TRBV12-4	TRBD2	CASKREGPGEQYF	TGTGCGAGCAAGCGGGAGGGCCCGGGTGAGCAGTACTTC
TRBJ2-5	many	TRBV5-4	TRBD2	CASSFYLAGTRETQYF	TGTGCCAGCAGCTTTTACCTAGCGGGGACTCGAGAGACCCAGTACTTC
TRBJ1-4	many	TRBV20-1	TRBD1	CSARGGGGQGDATNEKLFF	TGCAGTGCTAGAGGAGGGGGCGGACAGGGGGATGCAACTAATGAAAAACTGTTTTTT
TRBJ2-1	many	TRBV4-2	-	CASSQDRWGYEQFF	TGTGCCAGCAGCCAAGATCGGTGGGGCTATGAGCAGTTCTTC
TRBJ2-1	few	TRBV7-9	TRBD2	CASSLKGTSFSEQFF	TGTGCCAGCAGCTTAAAGGGGACTAGCTTCAGCGAGCAGTTCTTC
TRBJ1-4	many	TRBV7-7	-	CASSLTSGENEKLFF	TGTGCTAGCAGCTTAACGTCAGGGGAAAATGAAAAACTGTTTTTT
TRBJ1-2	-	TRBV19	TRBD1	CASSSRDRRFNYGYTF	TGTGCCAGTAGTTCACGGGACAGACGATTTAACTATGGCTACACCTTC
TRBJ1-6	-	TRBV20-1	TRBD1	CSADPGQGAPGHSPLHF	TGCAGTGCTGATCCGGGACAGGGTGCCCCAGGGCATTCACCCCTCCACTTT
TRBJ2-1	-	TRBV11-2	TRBD1	CASSLDLVGGQARNEQFF	TGTGCCAGCAGCTTAGATCTAGTAGGGGGACAGGCTCGCAATGAGCAGTTCTTC
TRBJ1-1	many	TRBV20-1	-	CSAVPGREAFF	TGCAGTGCGGTCCCGGGGAGGGAAGCTTTCTTT
TRBJ1-1	many	TRBV11-2	-	CASGASSSSTTEAFF	TGTGCCAGCGGAGCTTCTTCCTCTTCGACCACTGAAGCTTTCTTT
TRBJ1-5	many	TRBV20-1	-	CSARGPPYSNQPQHF	TGCAGTGCTAGAGGACCGCCTTATAGCAATCAGCCCCAGCATTTT
TRBJ2-5	many	TRBV5-1	TRBD2	CASSPGLALTQYF	TGCGCCAGCAGCCCGGGACTAGCTTTGACCCAGTACTTC
TRBJ2-2	many	TRBV11-2	-	CASSFPEKPNTGELFF	TGTGCCAGCAGCTTCCCGGAGAAACCGAACACCGGGGAGCTGTTTTTT
TRBJ2-3	many	TRBV24-1	TRBD2	CATSDPTSGRSTDTQYF	TGTGCCACCAGTGATCCCACTAGCGGGAGAAGCACAGATACGCAGTATTTT
TRBJ2-2	many	TRBV9	TRBD1	CASSVLGTGGTGELFF	TGTGCCAGCAGCGTCTTGGGGACAGGGGGTACCGGGGAGCTGTTTTTT
TRBJ1-1	-	TRBV7-2	-	CASSLEVGYVNTEAFF	TGTGCCAGCAGCTTAGAAGTGGGGTACGTGAACACTGAAGCTTTCTTT
TRBJ2-1	-	TRBV5-4	TRBD2	CASRPSGSFEQFF	TGTGCCAGCCGTCCTAGCGGGAGCTTTGAGCAGTTCTTC
TRBJ1-6	many	TRBV27	-	CASSLLGAKNNSPLHF	TGTGCCAGCAGTTTATTAGGGGCAAAAAATAATTCACCCCTCCACTTT